These 17 T cell receptor beta chains were all obtained from the same sample, sequenced in a study of human T cells and chemical hapten exposure. The sample's time point: patch test 3, about 24 weeks after DPC sensitization. As for treatment: therapeutic diphenylcyclopropenone sensitization with weekly scalp DPC. MiXCR, applied by TCRdb to the RACE reads, yields one record per CDR3 protein. The sample consists of about 82,000 distinct CDR3 sequences, roughly 13% of them appearing once. Sequences were derived from whole blood, sampled in connection with sensitization to the hapten diphenylcyclopropenone (DPC). Receptors were obtained from a woman aged 50 to 60 with alopecia areata. Some clones in this sample may be carry-over from other donors' samples.

This clonotype was seen many times. The chain recombines TRBV6-2 or TRBV6-3 with TRBJ1-1, with a weak D call TRBD1 (5 bases). The ends were cut back, 2 bases at V and 5 bases at J, with 21 bases in the middle. Germline V gives CDR1 MNHEY, CDR2 SVGEGT. CDR3 length: 17 amino acids. The DNA for the CDR3 is TGTGCCAGCAGTTACATCTCAGGGAAATTGCTTAGGACTGAAGCTTTCTTT. Its protein product is CASSYISGKLLRTEAFF.

Many counts were recorded for this clonotype. The chain couples TRBV20-1 to TRBJ1-4, with a weak D call TRBD1 (5 bases). V lost 0 bases, J lost 4 bases, and 18 bases lay in between. Germline V CDR1 and CDR2: DFQATT, SNEGSKA (reference sequence). This CDR3 contains 17 residues. The CDR3 is CSARDRGVAPYNEKLFF. The CDR3 region has the DNA TGCAGTGCTAGAGATCGGGGGGTGGCGCCTTATAATGAAAAACTGTTTTTT.

This clonotype was observed at least ten times. V usage is TRBV18 and J usage is TRBJ1-1; D is perhaps TRBD1 (5 bases). CDR3 size: 13 residues. The V gene lost 6 bases and the J gene lost 3 bases, with 11 bases spanning the gap. Germline V gene sequence: CDR1 KGHSH, CDR2 LQKENI. CDR3 in DNA: TGTGCCAGCTCGGGGGAGTCCGACACTGAAGCTTTCTTT. Amino acids: CASSGESDTEAFF.

The chain joins TRBV20-1 to TRBJ1-5; D is ambiguous. The V end was cut by 3 bases, the J end by 6 bases, with 18 bases between. The CDR3 totals 15 residues. The germline gives CDR1 DFQATT, CDR2 SNEGSKA (reference sequence). CDR3 protein: CSASAPLGSGQPQHF. CDR3 sequence (DNA): TGCAGTGCTAGTGCCCCACTAGGAAGCGGTCAGCCCCAGCATTTT.

This clonotype was observed at least ten times. V is TRBV28 and J is TRBJ1-1, with D tentatively TRBD1 (5 bases). CDR3 size: 16 residues. V lost 6 bases and J lost 0, with 17 bases in between. The germline V gene encodes CDR1 MDHEN and CDR2 SYDVKM. CDR3 sequence: CASSEPRGALNTEAFF. For the CDR3, the DNA is TGTGCCAGCAGCGAACCCCGAGGGGCGCTGAACACTGAAGCTTTCTTT.

This clonotype was seen a handful of times. The rearrangement links TRBV7-9 to TRBJ2-4, with D perhaps matching TRBD2 (6 bases). V shed 7 bases and J shed 6 bases, with 16 bases lying between them. CDR1 SEHNR and CDR2 FQNEAQ come from the germline V gene (reference sequence). CDR3 size: 14 residues. CDR3 sequence reads: CASTYPEGLNIQYF. For the CDR3, the DNA is TGTGCCAGCACTTACCCGGAGGGCCTAAACATTCAGTACTTC.

This clonotype was seen only a few times. The chain has TRBV5-1 and TRBJ2-7; D not certain. CDR3 length equals 12 residues. V gave up 1 base and J gave up 7 bases, with 9 bases separating them. CDR1 SGHRS and CDR2 YFSETQ come from the germline V gene. In DNA, the CDR3 is TGCGCCAGCAGCTTGTTCCCCTCTGAGCAGTACTTC. The encoded protein is CASSLFPSEQYF.

In its sample, this clonotype was seen many times. This sequence joins TRBV5-1 and TRBJ1-1; a possible D gene is TRBD1 (6 bases). The ends were cut back, 2 bases at V and 1 base at J, with 15 bases in the middle. Per germline, CDR1 SGHRS and CDR2 YFSETQ. This CDR3 region has 16 residues. CDR3 sequence: CASSLEGGSWNTEAFF. The CDR3 DNA is TGCGCCAGCAGCTTAGAGGGGGGCTCCTGGAACACTGAAGCTTTCTTT.

This clonotype was detected ten times or more. V and J are TRBV2 and TRBJ2-3; D not resolved. This CDR3 has 14 residues. Germline V gene lookup returns CDR1 SNHLY and CDR2 FYNNEI. Deletions cut 1 base from V and 4 bases from J, with 9 bases between. In nucleotides, the CDR3 is TGTGCCAGCAGTGAAGTGTCAGTTTCAGATACGCAGTATTTT. This encodes CASSEVSVSDTQYF.

This clonotype was seen a few times. This rearrangement joins TRBV20-1 to TRBJ2-1; 11 positions agree with TRBD2. The CDR3 has 15 amino acids. Germline CDR1 is DFQATT and CDR2 is SNEGSKA (reference sequence). With 6 bases clipped from V and 2 bases from J, the junction kept 6 bases outside the gene matches. CDR3 in DNA: TGCAGTGCGTGGACTAGCGGGTCACCCTACAATGAGCAGTTCTTC. It encodes CSAWTSGSPYNEQFF.

This clonotype has ten or more counts. The chain carries TRBV7-9 and TRBJ2-5; perhaps D is TRBD1 or TRBD2 (6 bases each). Germline CDR1 and CDR2: SEHNR and FQNEAQ (reference sequence). CDR3 length: 14 amino acids. V dropped 1 base and J dropped 2 bases, with 8 bases sitting between them. CDR3 sequence reads: CASSLGGTQETQYF. The CDR3 DNA follows: TGTGCCAGCAGCTTAGGCGGGACACAAGAGACCCAGTACTTC.

This sequence joins TRBV5-1 and TRBJ2-1, with TRBD1 as a possible D gene (5 bases). This CDR3 spans 12 amino acids. Germline values: CDR1 SGHRS, CDR2 YFSETQ. Between the trimmed V and J ends, which lost 5 bases and 6 bases, there was a span of 9 bases. The CDR3 coding sequence is TGCGCCAGCAGTTTCCAGGGCAATGAGCAGTTCTTC. This encodes CASSFQGNEQFF.

Comment on this clonotype: This likely comes from a read error, as the CDR3 has no conserved phenylalanine or tryptophan at its end. Written as DNA, the CDR3 is TGTGCCAGCAGCTCACAAGAGACCCAGTACTCC. It specifies CASSSQETQYS. The V and J genes are TRBV7-9 and TRBJ2-5; unclear D gene. This CDR3 comprises 11 residues. CDR1 SEHNR and CDR2 FQNEAQ come from the germline V gene (reference sequence). The V end was cut by 4 bases, the J end by 2 bases, with 2 bases between.

In its sample, this clonotype was seen many times. The chain uses TRBV20-1 and TRBJ1-5; D gene uncertain. Trimming removed 3 bases at V and 4 bases at J, with 19 bases between. The CDR3 is 16 residues long. Germline lookup yields CDR1 DFQATT and CDR2 SNEGSKA (reference sequence). CDR3 bases: TGCAGTGCTAGCCGCTACAGCCCCGTGCTGAATCAGCCCCAGCATTTT. It encodes CSASRYSPVLNQPQHF.

This clonotype has ten or more counts. The J gene is TRBJ1-4, the V gene TRBV5-1; 7 bases line up with TRBD1. V shed 4 bases and J 4 bases; nucleotides not matched to a gene: 13. Per the germline V gene, CDR1 is SGHRS and CDR2 is YFSETQ. The CDR3 is made up of 17 amino acids. CDR3 protein: CASSQYRQGLFNEKLFF. The CDR3 nucleotides are TGCGCCAGCAGCCAATACCGACAGGGATTGTTTAATGAAAAACTGTTTTTT.

This clonotype was counted ten times or more. This chain connects TRBV20-1 to TRBJ2-1; D uncertain. This CDR3 has 10 residues. Trimming cost V 8 bases and J 7 bases, with 9 bases left between them. In germline, CDR1 is DFQATT, CDR2 SNEGSKA (reference sequence). CDR3 amino acids: CSKMGNEQFF. The DNA for the CDR3 is TGCAGTAAGATGGGGAATGAGCAGTTCTTC.

This clonotype was recorded once. The chain couples TRBV29-1 to TRBJ2-7; 11 positions match TRBD2. Looked up from germline, CDR1 is SQVTM and CDR2 is ANQGSEA. V was clipped by 8 bases and J by 4 bases; unmatched bases: 13. This CDR3 is built from 15 residues. The CDR3 DNA reads TGCAGCCCCGCCACTAGCGGGAGTGGTATATACGAGCAGTACTTC. Amino acid sequence: CSPATSGSGIYEQYF.